The 19 T cell receptor beta chains reported below all come from one sample, sequenced in a study of cytotoxic CD8 clonotypes in ibrutinib-treated CLL. Sequencing was performed with immunoSEQ multiplex PCR; in TCRdb, only in-frame clones are kept and a portion is missing. Seen here are over 250,000 clones, approximately 76% observed once, and the top ten hold roughly 5%. The input for sequencing was PBMCs, taken at disease progression, from a patient treated with ibrutinib. All receptors come from a human donor with chronic lymphocytic leukemia.

This chain uses TRBV7-2 with TRBJ2-7; 10 bases are a match to TRBD1. V was clipped by 1 base and J by 1 base; unmatched bases: 7. The CDR3 loop spans 17 amino acids. CDR1 SGHTA and CDR2 FQGNSA come from the germline V gene. The CDR3 coding sequence is TGTGCCAGCAGCTTAGTATTCGGGACAGGGGTATCCTACGAGCAGTACTTC. Amino acid sequence: CASSLVFGTGVSYEQYF.

The J gene is TRBJ2-5, the V gene TRBV29-1, with no clear D. This CDR3 is built from 13 residues. The V gene lost 3 bases and the J gene lost 5 bases, with 13 bases spanning the gap. Germline CDR1 reads SQVTM; CDR2 reads ANQGSEA. CDR3 amino acids: CSVENQMGETQYF. CDR3 in DNA: TGCAGCGTTGAGAATCAGATGGGTGAGACCCAGTACTTC.

The chain has TRBV7-9 and TRBJ2-1, with TRBD2 matching 11 bases. V gave up 2 bases and J gave up 4 bases; unmatched junction bases: 10. CDR1 is SEHNR, CDR2 FQNEAQ, per germline (reference sequence). This CDR3 has 18 amino acids. In DNA, the CDR3 is TGTGCCAGCAGCTTATCGGCCCTCGGGACTAGCGGTTACAATGAGCAGTTCTTC. This codes for CASSLSALGTSGYNEQFF.

The rearrangement links TRBV29-1 to TRBJ2-5, with 10 bases fitting TRBD2. This CDR3 region has 13 residues. Germline V gene lookup returns CDR1 SQVTM and CDR2 ANQGSEA. The ends lost 4 bases at V and 4 bases at J; junction bases unmatched: 3. In DNA form, the CDR3 reads TGCAGCGTTGTACTAGCGGGAATAGAGACCCAGTACTTC. It is translated as CSVVLAGIETQYF.

Worth noting for this clone: One end of the junction is discordant with germline, which a read error may explain. The chain combines TRBV4-1 with TRBJ2-7; TRBD1 matches 7 bases. Germline CDR1 is MGHRA and CDR2 is YSYEKL. This CDR3 has 18 residues. DNA of the CDR3: TGCGCCAGCAGCAAAGATATGGGGGAGACAGGGTACTCCTACGAGCAGTACTTC. It codes for CASSKDMGETGYSYEQYF.

This CDR3 reads CASSRWGPGTGELFF. CDR3 DNA sequence: TGTGCCAGCTCACGCTGGGGGCCCGGCACCGGGGAGCTGTTTTTT. The J gene is TRBJ2-2, the V gene TRBV18; possibly TRBD1 for D (6 bases). The CDR3 has 15 amino acids. V was shortened by 4 bases and J by 4 bases, with 13 bases between the two germline ends. Germline assignment: CDR1 KGHSH and CDR2 LQKENI.

This chain links TRBV2 with TRBJ2-3; TRBD1 or TRBD2 may be the D gene (5 bases each). CDR3 length: 14 residues. CDR1 is SNHLY, CDR2 FYNNEI, per germline. V was pared by 6 bases and J by 5 bases, with 15 bases between. CDR3 sequence reads: CASRWSGRGDTQYF. Here the CDR3 DNA reads TGTGCCAGCAGGTGGTCGGGGCGTGGAGATACGCAGTATTTT.

The rearrangement links TRBV18 to TRBJ2-1; 10 bases are shared with TRBD2. J gave up 10 bases and V 0 bases, and 9 bases lay outside the gene matches. The CDR3 is 16 residues long. The germline V gene encodes CDR1 KGHSH and CDR2 LQKENI. The CDR3 DNA follows: TGTGCCAGCTCACCACCGGGACTAGCGTTTCTCGCGGAGCAGTTCTTC. Protein: CASSPPGLAFLAEQFF.

This clone has more than one count but fewer than ten. V and J are TRBV20-1 and TRBJ2-7; the match to TRBD2 covers 10 bases. Looked up from germline, CDR1 is DFQATT and CDR2 is SNEGSKA (reference sequence). CDR3 size: 11 residues. V was clipped by 6 bases and J by 7 bases; unmatched bases: 3. The CDR3 DNA sequence: TGCAGTGCAAAGGGACTAGCGGAGCAGTACTTC. This translates into CSAKGLAEQYF.

In its sample, this clone was seen once. The gene calls are TRBV28 and TRBJ2-5; a weak D match, TRBD1 (6 bases). Deletions cut 8 bases from V and 2 bases from J, with 18 bases between. This CDR3 comprises 15 residues. The V gene's germline CDR1 is MDHEN and CDR2 SYDVKM. The CDR3 region has the DNA TGTGCCAGCGGGGGATCGGGGACACTTCAAGAGACCCAGTACTTC. It specifies CASGGSGTLQETQYF.

This rearrangement joins TRBV19 to TRBJ1-3; D is unresolved. The length of the CDR3 is 15 residues. Germline CDR1 reads LNHDA; CDR2 reads SQIVND (reference sequence). Deletions cut 2 bases from V and 7 bases from J, with 15 bases between. The CDR3 sequence: CASSIWAARRNTIYF. The CDR3 DNA is TGTGCCAGTAGTATATGGGCGGCAAGGCGGAACACCATATATTTT.

The genes are TRBV15 and TRBJ1-5; D not certain. The germline gives CDR1 LNHNV, CDR2 YYDKDF (reference sequence). V gave up 2 bases and J gave up 3 bases, with 8 bases separating them. There are 14 residues in the CDR3. The chain's CDR3 is CATSRQAYNQPQHF. CDR3 sequence (DNA): TGTGCCACCAGCAGACAGGCATACAATCAGCCCCAGCATTTT.

This chain links TRBV18 with TRBJ2-3; tentative D call: TRBD2 (6 bases). Germline lookup yields CDR1 KGHSH and CDR2 LQKENI. The V and J ends lost 0 bases and 3 bases respectively, with 13 bases between them. CDR3 size: 16 residues. The CDR3 protein is CASSPPERGLTDTQYF. CDR3 in DNA: TGTGCCAGCTCACCACCGGAACGGGGGTTGACAGATACGCAGTATTTT. The whole variable domain, filled in from reference TRBV18 and TRBJ2-3, reads NAGVMQNPRHLVRRRGQEARLRCSPMKGHSHVYWYRQLPEEGLKFMVYLQKENIIDESGMPKERFSAEFPKEGPSILRIQQVVRGDSAAYFCASSPPERGLTDTQYFGPGTRLTVL.

V is TRBV10-1 and J is TRBJ2-2, with 7 bases that match TRBD2. The CDR3 has 15 amino acids. V was pared by 5 bases and J by 4 bases, with 7 bases of the junction left unmatched. Germline assignment: CDR1 WNHNN and CDR2 SYGVQD (reference sequence). CDR3 sequence: CASSLAGVGTGELFF. CDR3 DNA sequence: TGCGCCAGCAGTTTGGCGGGAGTTGGCACCGGGGAGCTGTTTTTT.

The rearrangement uses TRBV21-1 and TRBJ2-3; the table gives TRBD2 as D, unverified against the DNA. TRBV21-1 is a listed pseudogene. The CDR3 is made up of 15 amino acids. The CDR3 DNA reads TGTGCCAGCAGCAGTCTAGGCGATTTCACAGATACGCAGTATTTT. As protein: CASSSLGDFTDTQYF.

The rearrangement links TRBV11-2 to TRBJ2-3; TRBD2 matches at 8 bases. In germline, CDR1 is SGHAT, CDR2 FQNNGV. This CDR3 has 13 residues. Unmatched junction bases numbered 6, after V lost 5 bases and J lost 8 bases. The CDR3 DNA is TGTGCCAGCAGCAGACCGGGGGGGCCTACGCAGTATTTT. It codes for CASSRPGGPTQYF.

The chain recombines TRBV27 with TRBJ2-1; 8 bases are a match to TRBD2. The V gene's germline CDR1 is MNHEY and CDR2 SMNVEV (reference sequence). The CDR3 is 13 residues long. Trimming took 5 bases from V and 6 from J; bases not matched to a gene: 3. The CDR3 sequence is CASSTTSANEQFF. The CDR3 DNA reads as TGTGCCAGCAGTACGACTAGCGCCAATGAGCAGTTCTTC.

This chain connects TRBV29-1 to TRBJ1-1; D is unclear. Germline lookup yields CDR1 SQVTM and CDR2 ANQGSEA. CDR3 length: 11 residues. DNA for the CDR3: TGCATAGGGCACACGAACACTGAAGCTTTCTTT. Its translation is CIGHTNTEAFF.

The rearrangement joins TRBV6-1 to TRBJ1-5, with 7 bases identical to TRBD1. Germline V gives CDR1 MNHNS, CDR2 SASEGT. J gave up 5 bases and V 1 base, and 2 bases lay outside the gene matches. This CDR3 spans 14 amino acids. The CDR3 nucleotides read TGTGCCAGCAGTGAAGGACAGGGACATCAGCCCCAGCATTTT. It is translated as CASSEGQGHQPQHF.